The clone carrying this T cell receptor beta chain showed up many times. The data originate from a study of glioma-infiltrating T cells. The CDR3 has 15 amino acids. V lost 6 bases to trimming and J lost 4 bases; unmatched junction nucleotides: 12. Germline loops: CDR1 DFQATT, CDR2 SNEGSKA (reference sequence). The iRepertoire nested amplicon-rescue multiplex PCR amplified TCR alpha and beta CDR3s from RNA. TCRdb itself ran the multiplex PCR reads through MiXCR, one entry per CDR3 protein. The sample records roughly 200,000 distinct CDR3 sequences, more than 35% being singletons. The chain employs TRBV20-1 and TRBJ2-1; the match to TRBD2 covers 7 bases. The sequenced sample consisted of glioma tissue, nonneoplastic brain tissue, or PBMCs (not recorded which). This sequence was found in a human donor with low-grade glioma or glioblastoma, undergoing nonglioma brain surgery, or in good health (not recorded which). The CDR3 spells CSARRAGSRYNEQFF. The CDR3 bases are TGCAGTGCGAGGCGAGCGGGAAGCCGTTACAATGAGCAGTTCTTC.